A selection of T cell receptor beta chains follows, all from one sample in a study of T cell repertoires in aging, cancer and after chemotherapy. TCRdb recomputed calls from the multiplex PCR reads with MiXCR, one row per CDR3 protein. This sample has around 1,800 distinct CDR3 sequences, with under 25% found just once. Specimen: blood. Receptors were obtained from a human donor with a blood cancer. Both conserved end residues are part of each CDR3. D genes are given only for firm matches. Where a row states a size, it is once, few, many or the class of an expanded clone; other rows omit it.

abundance | d_gene | j_gene | v_gene | CDR3nt | CDR3aa
NA | TRBD2 | TRBJ2-5 | TRBV7-6 | TGTGCCAGCAGCCCACTAGCGGGAGGGGGTCAAGAGACCCAGTACTTC | CASSPLAGGGQETQYF
once | NA | TRBJ2-7 | TRBV20-1 | TGCAGTGCTCTCCGCCCGACCCCCCAAGTCGCCTACGAGCAGTACTTC | CSALRPTPQVAYEQYF
NA | NA | TRBJ2-7 | TRBV29-1 | TGCAGCGCGGGGTCCTACGAGCAGTACTTC | CSAGSYEQYF
few | NA | TRBJ1-1 | TRBV20-1 | TGCAGTGCAGCAGGGTCCACTGAAGCTTTCTTT | CSAAGSTEAFF
medium-sized | NA | TRBJ1-1 | TRBV11-1 | TGTGCCAGCAGCTTGCACGGACAGCCGATGAACACTGAAGCTTTCTTT | CASSLHGQPMNTEAFF
large | NA | TRBJ2-5 | TRBV12-3/TRBV12-4 | TGTGCCAGCAGACCCCGGACGGGAATCGGAGAGACCCAGTACTTC | CASRPRTGIGETQYF
medium-sized | NA | TRBJ2-2 | TRBV18 | TGTGCCAGCTCACCGACCGGGGAGCTGTTTTTT | CASSPTGELFF
NA | NA | TRBJ2-2 | TRBV5-1 | TGCGCCAGCAGCTTGGGACAGCTGAACACCGGGGAGCTGTTTTTT | CASSLGQLNTGELFF
NA | TRBD2 | TRBJ2-5 | TRBV24-1 | TGTGCCACCAGTGCCAAGACTAGGACTAGCAGACGACAGACCCAGTACTTC | CATSAKTRTSRRQTQYF
medium-sized | NA | TRBJ1-6 | TRBV19 | TGTGCCAGTAGTATGATGGACAGTAATTCACCCCTCCACTTT | CASSMMDSNSPLHF
medium-sized | TRBD1 | TRBJ1-5 | TRBV7-9 | TGTGCCAGCAGCTTGACAGGGGGCAATCAGCCCCAGCATTTT | CASSLTGGNQPQHF
medium-sized | TRBD1 | TRBJ1-1 | TRBV6-5 | TGTGCCAGCAGTTTCCGGGACAGCTATAACACTGAAGCTTTCTTT | CASSFRDSYNTEAFF
few | NA | TRBJ2-4 | TRBV28 | TGTGCCAGCAGTTTTAACGGGTACAAAGACATTCAGTACTTC | CASSFNGYKDIQYF
medium-sized | TRBD2 | TRBJ2-3 | TRBV4-1 | TGCGCCAGCAGCCAAGAGCAGCGGGAGGCAGATACGCAGTATTTT | CASSQEQREADTQYF
few | NA | TRBJ1-5 | TRBV28 | TGTGCCAGCAGTTTCCGACAGTCCAATCAGCCCCAGCATTTT | CASSFRQSNQPQHF
medium-sized | NA | TRBJ1-2 | TRBV30 | TGTGCCTGGAGTGTAACAGGGAGCTATGGCTACACCTTC | CAWSVTGSYGYTF
NA | TRBD1 | TRBJ1-5 | TRBV5-1 | TGTGCCAGCAGCTCACCCGGGACAGGGGTTGATCAGCCCCAGCATTTT | CASSSPGTGVDQPQHF
large | TRBD2 | TRBJ2-7 | TRBV29-1 | TGCAGCGTTGCCGGGACTAGCGGATTGAGCTCCTACGAGCAGTACTTC | CSVAGTSGLSSYEQYF
NA | TRBD2 | TRBJ2-1 | TRBV24-1 | TGTGCCACCAGTGAATCGGGACTAGCGGGAGAGAACGATGAGCAGTTCTTC | CATSESGLAGENDEQFF
large | NA | TRBJ2-7 | TRBV6-2/TRBV6-3 | TGTGCCAGCAGTTACTCAGGGGCCTACGAGCAGTACTTC | CASSYSGAYEQYF
medium-sized | NA | TRBJ1-3 | TRBV6-6 | TGTGCCAGCATTGGGTGGGGACTCTCTGGAAACACCATATATTTT | CASIGWGLSGNTIYF
medium-sized | NA | TRBJ1-4 | TRBV7-9 | TGTGCCAGCAGCTCACCCGTGGTGGGGAATGAAAAACTGTTTTTT | CASSSPVVGNEKLFF
medium-sized | NA | TRBJ2-3 | TRBV27 | TGTGCCAGCAGTTTGGGATCCGGGTCTCTCAGTCCAGATACGCAGTATTTT | CASSLGSGSLSPDTQYF
medium-sized | NA | TRBJ1-1 | TRBV6-5 | TGTGCCAGCAGTTACTACAGCTCTCTCATGAACACTGAAGCTTTCTTT | CASSYYSSLMNTEAFF
NA | NA | TRBJ1-2 | TRBV28 | TGTGCCAGCAGACCCGCTGGTCGGGGGCACGAGGATGGTAATGGCTACACCTTC | CASRPAGRGHEDGNGYTF
NA | TRBD1 | TRBJ2-7 | TRBV6-5 | TGTGCCAGCAGTTTCCGGGACAGAATCCCCTACGAGCAGTACTTC | CASSFRDRIPYEQYF
once | NA | TRBJ2-7 | TRBV2 | TGTGCCAGCAGTGAAATAAACAGCGGCGAAACCTACGAGCAGTACTTC | CASSEINSGETYEQYF
few | NA | TRBJ2-2 | TRBV5-1 | TGCGCCAGCAGCTTGGAGGGGACAACCAACACCGGGGAGCTGTTTTTT | CASSLEGTTNTGELFF
medium-sized | NA | TRBJ1-5 | TRBV30 | TGTGCCTGGATGCAGGGGCAGGGACCCCAGCATTTT | CAWMQGQGPQHF
medium-sized | NA | TRBJ1-1 | TRBV30 | TGTGCCTGGAGTGTACGAAACACTGAAGCTTTCTTT | CAWSVRNTEAFF
NA | NA | TRBJ2-1 | TRBV5-1 | TGCGCCAGCAGCTTGGGCGGGGTGGTAATTGAGCAGTTCTTC | CASSLGGVVIEQFF
medium-sized | NA | TRBJ2-1 | TRBV18 | TGTGCCAGCTCACCATCCGGCGGTTTATACAATGAGCAGTTCTTC | CASSPSGGLYNEQFF
medium-sized | NA | TRBJ2-3 | TRBV27 | TGTGCCAGCAGTTTAACGGGAGCCACAGATACGCAGTATTTT | CASSLTGATDTQYF
few | NA | TRBJ2-1 | TRBV20-1 | TGCAGTGCTGGGGGTTGGGGGAGATGGAATGAGCAGTTCTTC | CSAGGWGRWNEQFF
large | NA | TRBJ1-2 | TRBV6-5 | TGTGCCTCGGGGGGGGCAGCCTCATATGGCTACACCTTC | CASGGAASYGYTF
medium-sized | NA | TRBJ1-2 | TRBV20-1 | TGCAGTGCTAGGCCCGGGTCCGGCGATGGCTACACCTTC | CSARPGSGDGYTF
few | TRBD1 | TRBJ2-1 | TRBV4-2 | TGTGCCAGCAGCCTCGGACAGGGAGGTGACAATGAGCAGTTCTTC | CASSLGQGGDNEQFF
medium-sized | TRBD2 | TRBJ2-3 | TRBV29-1 | TGCAGCGTTGAAGATTACAGGACTAGCGGGAGCACAGATACGCAGTATTTT | CSVEDYRTSGSTDTQYF